This passage covers 15 T cell receptor beta chains from one sample sequenced in a study of blood T cell repertoires in COVID-19. Profiling relied on immunoSEQ multiplex PCR, and the TCRdb table lists in-frame clones only, not all of them. Of some 240,000 clones in the sample, 89% were seen once. Input material: peripheral blood. Receptors originate from a man in his sixties who had recovered from COVID-19.

The V call is TRBV12-5, the J call TRBJ2-7; D may be TRBD2 (7 bases). The CDR3 loop spans 15 amino acids. The germline gives CDR1 LGHNT, CDR2 FRNRAP. Trimming removed 0 bases at V and 3 bases at J, with 12 bases between. CDR3 amino acids: CASGLVQGGVYEQYF. The CDR3 region has the DNA TGTGCTAGTGGTTTGGTACAAGGGGGGGTCTACGAGCAGTACTTC.

This clone was detected once. The rearrangement links TRBV28 to TRBJ1-4; weak D call: TRBD1 (6 bases). The germline gives CDR1 MDHEN, CDR2 SYDVKM. The CDR3 spans 14 residues. V lost 1 base, J lost 6 bases, and 9 bases lay in between. The CDR3 sequence is CASSLSGVDEKLFF. CDR3 DNA: TGTGCCAGCAGTTTATCAGGGGTAGATGAAAAACTGTTTTTT.

The chain joins TRBV18 to TRBJ2-2, with 7 positions matching TRBD1. The junction had 5 bases not matched to a gene; V was cut back by 3 bases and J by 4 bases. Per the germline V gene, CDR1 is KGHSH and CDR2 is LQKENI. CDR3 size: 15 residues. For the CDR3, the DNA is TGTGCCAGCTCACCTTGGGACAGCAGCACCGGGGAGCTGTTTTTT. Protein sequence: CASSPWDSSTGELFF.

The chain carries TRBV7-7 and TRBJ2-3; TRBD2 agrees at 15 bases. The CDR3 length is 16 residues. After removal of 5 bases from V and 7 bases from J, the junction contained 7 bases not matched to a gene. Germline values: CDR1 SSHAT, CDR2 FNYEAQ (reference sequence). CDR3 DNA sequence: TGTGCCAGCAGCCCAGGACTAGCGGGGGGGGCAAATACGCAGTATTTT. This translates into CASSPGLAGGANTQYF.

The chain uses TRBV5-4 and TRBJ2-7; 7 bases are a match to TRBD1. The CDR3 loop spans 14 amino acids. Germline CDR1 reads SGHNT; CDR2 reads YYREEE (reference sequence). With 3 bases clipped from V and 3 bases from J, the junction kept 6 bases outside the gene matches. CDR3 residues: CASSSQQGNYEQYF. The CDR3 DNA is TGTGCCAGCAGCTCACAACAGGGGAACTACGAGCAGTACTTC.

This clone was recorded a few times. V gene TRBV15 combines with J gene TRBJ1-1; D is uncertain. Germline CDR1 LNHNV, CDR2 YYDKDF (reference sequence). CDR3 length: 14 amino acids. V dropped 4 bases and J dropped 5 bases, with 14 bases sitting between them. Here the CDR3 reads CATSTRLTGTEAFF. The DNA for the CDR3 is TGTGCCACCAGCACCAGGCTGACGGGAACTGAAGCTTTCTTT.

V and J are TRBV5-1 and TRBJ1-4; 7 bases line up with TRBD1. This CDR3 has 14 amino acids. Germline lookup yields CDR1 SGHRS and CDR2 YFSETQ. V gave up 3 bases and J gave up 3 bases; unmatched junction bases: 2. The CDR3 is CASSSGQPNEKLFF. DNA of the CDR3: TGCGCCAGCAGCTCGGGACAGCCTAATGAAAAACTGTTTTTT.

The V gene is TRBV27, the J gene TRBJ1-4; 8 bases are a match to TRBD1. CDR3 size: 15 residues. Germline CDR1 and CDR2: MNHEY and SMNVEV (reference sequence). V lost 5 bases and J lost 8; bases outside the gene matches: 10. CDR3 sequence reads: CASSPHQGAGEKLFF. Here the CDR3 DNA reads TGTGCCAGCAGTCCCCATCAGGGGGCCGGAGAAAAACTGTTTTTT.

The rearrangement joins TRBV4-2 to TRBJ1-4; 7 bases agree with TRBD1. The CDR3 extends over 15 amino acids. The J segment lost 4 bases and the V segment lost 5 bases, leaving 7 bases of the junction unmatched. Germline CDR1 LGHNA, CDR2 YNFKEQ. The CDR3 loop reads CASSSPDRINEKLFF. The CDR3 nucleotides are TGTGCCAGCAGCTCCCCGGACAGGATTAATGAAAAACTGTTTTTT.

The CDR3 nucleotides are TGTGCCAGCAGCAGGCGGGACAGGCCTTCAGATACGCAGTATTTT. Encoded protein: CASSRRDRPSDTQYF. This chain connects TRBV5-6 to TRBJ2-3; 8 positions match TRBD1. Germline loops: CDR1 SGHDT, CDR2 YYEEEE. The CDR3 is made up of 15 amino acids. V was pared by 4 bases and J by 4 bases, with 8 bases of the junction left unmatched.

V is TRBV28 and J is TRBJ1-3, with D possibly matching TRBD1 (5 bases). The CDR3 runs to 17 residues. CDR1 and CDR2 (germline): MDHEN, SYDVKM. The V and J ends lost 7 bases and 2 bases respectively, with 21 bases between them. CDR3 sequence (DNA): TGTGCCAGCATGGGAAGGGGTGGATCACGTACTGGAAACACCATATATTTT. Its translation: CASMGRGGSRTGNTIYF.

This clone was found a few times. The J gene is TRBJ1-5, the V gene TRBV6-5; D is unresolved. Trimming removed 8 bases at V and 3 bases at J, with 11 bases between. There are 13 residues in the CDR3. Per germline, CDR1 MNHEY and CDR2 SVGAGI. The CDR3 nucleotides read TGTGCCAGCGCGGCAGACTACAATCAGCCCCAGCATTTT. This translates into CASAADYNQPQHF.

The chain recombines TRBV25-1 with TRBJ2-7, with 9 nucleotides matching TRBD2. The CDR3 has 15 amino acids. The ends lost 5 bases at V and 5 bases at J; junction bases unmatched: 10. Germline CDR1 reads MGHDK; CDR2 reads SYGVNS. In nucleotides, the CDR3 is TGTGCCAGCAGTAACTCTGGGCTAGCGGGAAACGAGCAGTACTTC. The encoded protein is CASSNSGLAGNEQYF.

V gene TRBV3-1 (or the pseudogene TRBV3-2) combines with J gene TRBJ2-7; no clear D. Germline lookup yields CDR1 LGHDT and CDR2 YNNKEL (reference sequence). The CDR3 contains 16 residues. Trimming shortened V by 1 base and J by 3 bases, and 16 bases separated the two germline ends. The CDR3 nucleotides read TGTGCCAGCAGCCAAGGTTTATCGGCGAGCGTCTACGAGCAGTACTTC. Its translation is CASSQGLSASVYEQYF.

This chain joins TRBV18 and TRBJ1-5; TRBD1 agrees at 9 bases. In germline, CDR1 is KGHSH, CDR2 LQKENI. The V and J ends lost 3 bases and 2 bases, in that order; junction bases with no gene match: 5. The CDR3 is 16 residues long. This CDR3 is CASSPGQGMGNQPQHF. Here the CDR3 DNA reads TGTGCCAGCTCACCTGGACAGGGGATGGGCAATCAGCCCCAGCATTTT.